This TCR beta chain was obtained from a study of OX40 agonist ivuxolimab in advanced cancers. About the full investigation: Ivuxolimab was a fully human IgG2 agonistic monoclonal antibody targeting the costimulatory receptor OX40 (CD134). Intravenous ivuxolimab was administered to patients every 2 weeks at six dose levels: 0.01, 0.1, 0.3, 1.5, 3 and 10 mg/kg. Of the 50 or so patients in dose escalation, approximately 20 had hepatocellular carcinoma, about 15 had melanoma, 9 had renal cell carcinoma and 9 had head and neck cancer. A male proportion of roughly 80% and a mean age of 60 years, ranging from about 20 to 85, were recorded for the dose-escalation cohort. Prior anti-PD-1, anti-PD-L1 or anti-CTLA-4 therapy was permitted, and approximately 39% of dose-escalation patients had received checkpoint inhibitors. Partial responses were achieved by three dose-escalation patients, of whom one had hepatocellular carcinoma and two had cutaneous melanoma. Peripheral TCRbeta sequencing was intended to test whether TCR sequence diversity was altered and clonal T-cell expansion was caused by ivuxolimab. The paper covers the monotherapy dose-escalation part of the phase I ivuxolimab trial, which included N = 52 patients.

Study-level results and caveats: Which antigens the clonally expanded peripheral T cells were specific for was not determined. On average, CD8+ T cells showed more expanded clones than CD4+ T cells after ivuxolimab. In the 0.1-3.0 mg/kg groups, partial responders were among the patients with the lowest normalized peripheral clonal expansion, particularly in CD8+ T cells. Low levels of normalized T-cell clonal expansion were also seen in some nonresponding patients. At doses of 0.1 to 3.0 mg/kg, clonal expansion of both CD4+ and CD8+ T cells in blood was seen between baseline and week 6.

The trial excluded patients who had a history of autoimmune disease or who were on systemic immunosuppression. Peripheral blood for TCR sequencing was collected from all dose cohorts at baseline, on cycle 4 day 1, and on cycle 7 day 1. Samples were obtained from an open-label, multicenter, first-in-human phase I dose-escalation trial of ivuxolimab. Adults with locally advanced or metastatic melanoma, renal cell, hepatocellular, or head and neck squamous cell carcinoma were enrolled in the trial. Before TCR sequencing, CD4+ and CD8+ T cells were separately sorted from peripheral blood. Trimming leaves V shorter by 5 bases and J shorter by 3 bases, with the junction holding 6 bases beyond the gene matches. Including cysteine and phenylalanine, the CDR3 has 15 amino acids. Of the read, only the CDR3 DNA is kept; its 45 bases are in frame from base 1. In the germline V gene, CDR1 corresponds to SGHAT and CDR2 to FQNNGV.

Note on this clone: Its target antigen remains unknown. Per-nucleotide qualities are absent, and no much larger clonotype sits a single base away.

Genomic DNA was isolated from the sorted cells so that the TCRbeta CDR3 region could be sequenced. The immunoSEQ Assay was used for sequencing of TCRbeta CDR3 regions. TCRdb took over this immuneACCESS table, retaining in-frame rearrangements with V and J assigned. Such tables are incomplete; in checked studies, under half of the missing clones stem from an unresolved V gene, and the remainder is unexplained. The sample profile shows roughly 45,000 clones; 81% of them were found once. Together, the top ten hold under 9.5% of the sample. This chain is built from TRBV11-2 and TRBJ1-4; TRBD1 fits 7 bases in the junction. This clonotype was obtained from an adult with an advanced solid tumor such as melanoma, head and neck, liver or kidney cancer. The material sequenced was CD4+ or CD8+ T cells sorted from blood, taken in a trial of the OX40 agonist ivuxolimab. Read as DNA, the sequence is TGTGCCAGCAGCGCCAGGGGGTTTGCTAATGAAAAACTGTTTTTT. It specifies CASSARGFANEKLFF.